The rows below give T cell receptor beta chains drawn from one sample of a study of shared clonotypes between healthy human individuals. TCRdb's table, derived via immunoSEQ multiplex PCR, lists solely in-frame clones and lacks some. Here the sample spans more than 200,000 clones, approximately 65% being singletons. Sequencing was done on a sample of memory CD4+ T cells sorted from blood. The receptor set was obtained from a man aged 30 to 45 in good health. The CDR3 runs from the conserved cysteine through the conserved F or W. A D gene is named only where the DNA matches it firmly. Not every row has a clone size; where given, it reads once, few, many or a size class.

abundance	d_gene	v_gene	j_gene	CDR3nt	CDR3aa
.	TRBD1	TRBV7-8	TRBJ2-5	TGTGCCAGCAGCTTAGCGTACTTCGGACAGGGGTTAAAAGAGACCCAGTACTTC	CASSLAYFGQGLKETQYF
once	.	TRBV7-2	TRBJ1-4	TGTGCCAGCAGCTTGGTCGGTTCAACACCGCTGGAAAAACTGTTTTTT	CASSLVGSTPLEKLFF
few	.	TRBV19	TRBJ1-5	TGTGCCAGTAGTCAAACTTCAGGGACGAACCAGCCCCAGCATTTT	CASSQTSGTNQPQHF
.	TRBD1	TRBV11-3	TRBJ2-7	TGTGCCAGCAGCTTAGGGACAGGGGATTCCTACGAGCAGTACTTC	CASSLGTGDSYEQYF
.	.	TRBV19	TRBJ2-3	TGTGCCAGTAGTTCCAACCGTGGAGATACGCAGTATTTT	CASSSNRGDTQYF
.	.	TRBV10-1	TRBJ1-1	TGCGCCAGCAGTGAGTCCCGGGTCAAGGTTAGTGAAGCTTTCTTT	CASSESRVKVSEAFF
few	TRBD2	TRBV7-2	TRBJ2-5	TGTGCCAGCAGCGCCTCGGGAGGGCCCTCAGAGACCCAGTACTTC	CASSASGGPSETQYF
many	TRBD1	TRBV11-2	TRBJ2-7	TGTGCCAGCAGCCCCCTCCGTAGGACAGGGGACTACGAGCAGTACTTC	CASSPLRRTGDYEQYF
many	.	TRBV5-1	TRBJ2-5	TGCGCCAGCAGCTATTCGGGGGCAGAGACCCAGTACTTC	CASSYSGAETQYF
.	.	TRBV4-1	TRBJ2-1	TGCGCCAGCAGCCAAGAGGCAGGGATGTACAATGAGCAGTTCTTC	CASSQEAGMYNEQFF
.	.	TRBV18	TRBJ2-1	TGTGCCAGCTCACCCCTCGAAAGCTCCTACAATGAGCAGTTCTTC	CASSPLESSYNEQFF
.	TRBD1	TRBV5-4	TRBJ2-5	TGTGCCAGCAGCTTGTTGGGACAGCAAGAGACCCAGTACTTC	CASSLLGQQETQYF
.	TRBD1	TRBV5-5	TRBJ1-1	TGTGCCAGCAGCTCGGGATACAGGGGCACTGAAGCTTTCTTT	CASSSGYRGTEAFF
.	.	TRBV5-1	TRBJ1-2	TGCGCCAGCAGCCCTGGAGGGGCTGGCTACACCTTC	CASSPGGAGYTF
.	TRBD2	TRBV7-3	TRBJ2-3	TGTGCCAGCAGCCCCAAGGGGCGGGAGGACACAGATACGCAGTATTTT	CASSPKGREDTDTQYF
few	.	TRBV7-3	TRBJ2-6	TGTGCCAGCATGGTCTCTGGGGCCAACGTCCTGACTTTC	CASMVSGANVLTF
.	TRBD2	TRBV10-3	TRBJ2-7	TGTGCCATCAGTTCAGGACTAGCGGGAGGGGGGTACGAGCAGTACTTC	CAISSGLAGGGYEQYF
once	.	TRBV30	TRBJ1-3	TGTGCCTGGAGTGCCGCAGGGCCTGGAAACACCATATATTTT	CAWSAAGPGNTIYF
.	.	TRBV5-6	TRBJ1-1	TGTGCCAGCAGCCCGGCTACCAACACTGAAGCTTTCTTT	CASSPATNTEAFF
few	.	TRBV5-4	TRBJ2-5	TGTGCCAGCAGCTTGGCCCAGGAGACCCAGTACTTC	CASSLAQETQYF
.	.	TRBV7-9	TRBJ1-2	TGTGCCATCCTCGCCCCCCCGATAAGGGGCTACACCTTC	CAILAPPIRGYTF
.	TRBD2	TRBV5-1	TRBJ2-7	TGCGCCAGCAGCGTCGGACTAGCGGGTGGCGGAGAGCAGTACTTC	CASSVGLAGGGEQYF
.	.	TRBV28	TRBJ2-2	TGTGCCAGCAGCCACAGGGAGCTGTTTTTT	CASSHRELFF
.	TRBD2	TRBV28	TRBJ2-1	TGTGCCAGCAGCCTTTGGCGGGAGAGGCCATACAATGAGCAGTTCTTC	CASSLWRERPYNEQFF
.	TRBD2	TRBV9	TRBJ2-1	TGTGCCAGCAGCGTAGACCCCCCGGGCGGGAGGTACAATGAGCAGTTCTTC	CASSVDPPGGRYNEQFF
.	.	TRBV5-1	TRBJ1-3	TGCGCCAGCAGCCCCGACTCAGGGGCCGGAAACACCATATATTTT	CASSPDSGAGNTIYF
.	.	TRBV20-1	TRBJ1-1	TGCAGTGCTAGAGAAACTCGGGCTTTCTTT	CSARETRAFF
.	.	TRBV5-6	TRBJ2-5	TGTGCCAGCAGCACCGTTGACAGGGAGGACCAGTACTTC	CASSTVDREDQYF
.	.	TRBV18	TRBJ2-3	TGTGCCAGCTCATCCACAGATACGCAGTATTTT	CASSSTDTQYF
.	TRBD1	TRBV7-3	TRBJ1-1	TGTGCCAGCAGGCGGGACAGGGTAATTTCAGCTGAAGCTTTCTTT	CASRRDRVISAEAFF
.	.	TRBV7-2	TRBJ1-5	TGTGCCAGCAGTTACAGGGTAGGCAATCAGCCCCAGCATTTT	CASSYRVGNQPQHF
.	TRBD1	TRBV30	TRBJ1-5	TGTGCCTGGAGCGAGAATACAGGGGGCGGCGGTCAGCCCCAGCATTTT	CAWSENTGGGGQPQHF
.	.	TRBV5-4	TRBJ2-6	TGTGCCAGCAGCTTTCACTCTGGGGCCAACGTCCTGACTTTC	CASSFHSGANVLTF
.	.	TRBV13	TRBJ1-5	TGTGCCAGCAGCTTAAATGGCCAGGGCGGCAATCAGCCCCAGCATTTT	CASSLNGQGGNQPQHF
few	.	TRBV19	TRBJ1-5	TGTGCCAGTAGTATAGATCCCGGCAGTAATCAGCCCCAGCATTTT	CASSIDPGSNQPQHF
once	TRBD2	TRBV9	TRBJ2-1	TGTGCCAGCAGCGGGACTAGCGGACCGACCTACAATGAGCAGTTCTTC	CASSGTSGPTYNEQFF
.	.	TRBV10-3	TRBJ2-7	TGTGCCATCAGTGGCCCGAGGCAATCCTACGAGCAGTACTTC	CAISGPRQSYEQYF
many	.	TRBV6-5	TRBJ2-3	TGTGCCAGCAGCGACCCTGCAGGGCCGTCAGATACGCAGTATTTT	CASSDPAGPSDTQYF
few	.	TRBV7-9	TRBJ1-5	TGTGCCAGCAGCAGAGGGGAAGACAATCAGCCCCAGCATTTT	CASSRGEDNQPQHF
.	.	TRBV7-2	TRBJ1-1	TGTGCCAGCAGCTTAGATTCGAAGAACACTGAAGCTTTCTTT	CASSLDSKNTEAFF
.	TRBD1	TRBV4-1	TRBJ1-5	TGCGCCAGCAGCCAAGCTTTGATCGCGACAGGGGGCAATCAGCCCCAGCATTTT	CASSQALIATGGNQPQHF
.	.	TRBV29-1	TRBJ2-2	TGCAGCGTCTCCTGGGTGGCCGGGGAGCTGTTTTTT	CSVSWVAGELFF
.	TRBD2	TRBV5-1	TRBJ2-1	TGCGCCAGCAGCTTCAGCGGGAGAAGTAATGAGCAGTTCTTC	CASSFSGRSNEQFF
.	TRBD1	TRBV4-3	TRBJ1-4	TGCGCCAGCAGCTATACGGGACAGGGAAATGAAAAACTGTTTTTT	CASSYTGQGNEKLFF
.	TRBD1	TRBV28	TRBJ2-5	TGTGCCAGCAGTTTTATGGACAGGGCTGGAGAGACCCAGTACTTC	CASSFMDRAGETQYF
.	.	TRBV5-5	TRBJ1-2	TGTGCCAGCAGCCTAGACGGCAGGGACCTCGGCTACACCTTC	CASSLDGRDLGYTF
.	.	TRBV7-2	TRBJ2-6	TGTGCCAGCAGCCAGCAGATTTGGCCTTCTGGGGCCAACGTCCTGACTTTC	CASSQQIWPSGANVLTF
.	.	TRBV28	TRBJ2-3	TGTGCCAGCAGTTTAGCCAGGGCTGGCACAGATACGCAGTATTTT	CASSLARAGTDTQYF
many	TRBD2	TRBV18	TRBJ2-4	TGTGCCAGCTCACCACTACTAGCGGGAGGAACCAAAAACATTCAGTACTTC	CASSPLLAGGTKNIQYF
few	TRBD2	TRBV5-5	TRBJ2-1	TGTGCCAGCAGCTCAAAAAGCGGGAGGGCCTACAATGAGCAGTTCTTC	CASSSKSGRAYNEQFF